The 14 T cell receptor beta chains listed next were all sequenced from one sample in a study of response to subunit inactivated influenza vaccine. TCRdb used MiXCR to reprocess the RT-PCR reads, holding one entry per CDR3 protein. This sample carries under 500,000 distinct CDR3 sequences, roughly 9.7% of them seen once, and the ten largest clones take over 9.5%. The sequencing used PBMCs from blood, collected 35 to 45 days after vaccination. The receptors stem from a man in his fifties or sixties who received an inactivated influenza vaccine.

The chain joins TRBV12-3 or TRBV12-4 to TRBJ1-4; tentative D call: TRBD1 (6 bases). Between the trimmed V and J ends, which lost 3 bases and 3 bases, there was a span of 11 bases. This CDR3 has 15 residues. The CDR3 region is CASSFTGLANEKLFF. The DNA for the CDR3 is TGTGCCAGCAGTTTTACAGGGTTAGCTAATGAAAAACTGTTTTTT.

This clonotype was seen only a few times. The chain has TRBV5-1 and TRBJ2-7; 9 positions agree with TRBD2. Germline CDR1 reads SGHRS; CDR2 reads YFSETQ. This CDR3 has 15 amino acids. The J segment lost 1 base and the V segment lost 5 bases, leaving 7 bases of the junction unmatched. In DNA form, the CDR3 reads TGCGCCAGCAGGAGACTAGCGGTTTATTCCTACGAGCAGTACTTC. Translated: CASRRLAVYSYEQYF.

This chain joins TRBV3-1 and TRBJ2-3; TRBD2 matches at 7 bases. Germline CDR1 reads LGHDT; CDR2 reads YNNKEL (reference sequence). This CDR3 comprises 15 residues. J gave up 4 bases and V 4 bases, and 8 bases lay outside the gene matches. CDR3 residues: CASSLTSAQSDTQYF. The CDR3 coding sequence is TGTGCCAGCAGCCTAACTAGCGCGCAGTCAGATACGCAGTATTTT.

The chain carries TRBV5-1 and TRBJ1-1; D gene uncertain. The germline V gene encodes CDR1 SGHRS and CDR2 YFSETQ. The germline V and J ends were trimmed by 0 bases and 11 bases, with 11 bases remaining between them. The CDR3 has 12 amino acids. In DNA form, the CDR3 reads TGCGCCAGCAGCTTGGAGGGAGGTAACGCTTTCTTT. It translates to CASSLEGGNAFF.

This clonotype was counted a few times. The J gene is TRBJ2-5, the V gene TRBV7-9; 8 bases are shared with TRBD1. The CDR3 extends over 16 amino acids. After removal of 4 bases from V and 1 base from J, the junction contained 8 bases not matched to a gene. Germline V CDR1 and CDR2: SEHNR, FQNEAQ (reference sequence). In nucleotides, the CDR3 is TGTGCCAGCAGCTCCTCCCTGGGACAGGTCCAAGAGACCCAGTACTTC. Its protein product is CASSSSLGQVQETQYF.

This clonotype was detected a few times. As DNA, the CDR3 is TGTGCCAGCAGTGGCCAGTATGACGATACGCAGTATTTT. Protein sequence: CASSGQYDDTQYF. The chain links TRBV25-1 to TRBJ2-3; unclear D gene. V was clipped by 4 bases and J by 6 bases, with 11 bases between them. Germline loops: CDR1 MGHDK, CDR2 SYGVNS. The CDR3 spans 13 residues.

The chain has TRBV10-3 and TRBJ2-5; the match to TRBD1 covers 9 bases. The CDR3 extends over 15 amino acids. Germline V gives CDR1 ENHRY, CDR2 SYGVKD. The V gene end was trimmed by 5 bases and the J gene end by 5 bases; junction bases not matched to a gene: 9. CDR3 sequence (DNA): TGTGCCATCAGTAGAATACAGGGGGCGGAGGAGACCCAGTACTTC. Translation: CAISRIQGAEETQYF.

V and J are TRBV7-8 and TRBJ1-1; 9 bases are a match to TRBD1. CDR1 is SGHVS, CDR2 FQNEAQ, per germline. J gave up 4 bases and V 2 bases, and 5 bases lay outside the gene matches. The CDR3 extends over 15 amino acids. CDR3: CASSLPRDRVTEAFF. CDR3 in DNA: TGTGCCAGCAGCTTACCGAGGGACAGGGTCACTGAAGCTTTCTTT.

This sequence joins TRBV7-9 and TRBJ2-3, with D maybe TRBD1 (5 bases). Germline CDR1 SEHNR, CDR2 FQNEAQ (reference sequence). The CDR3 contains 14 residues. The V gene lost 1 base and the J gene lost 10 bases, with 15 bases spanning the gap. The CDR3 DNA reads as TGTGCCAGCAGCTTAGAGGCAGGGCGCGGCGCGCAGTATTTT. Its translation is CASSLEAGRGAQYF.

This clonotype was observed at least ten times. V and J are TRBV29-1 and TRBJ2-5; TRBD1 might be the D (6 bases). From germline, CDR1 is SQVTM and CDR2 ANQGSEA. This CDR3 has 14 amino acids. Trimming left V 1 base short and J 4 bases short, with 13 bases between. The CDR3 DNA reads TGCAGCGTTGAAGGCCAACAGGGTGGAGAGACCCAGTACTTC. The encoded protein is CSVEGQQGGETQYF.

The J gene is TRBJ2-1, the V gene TRBV6-1; a possible D gene is TRBD2 (5 bases). The CDR3 length is 13 residues. Germline CDR1 is MNHNS and CDR2 is SASEGT. Trimming left V 3 bases short and J 10 bases short, with 13 bases between. In DNA, the CDR3 is TGTGCCAGCAGTGACTTTGAGGGCGGGGAGCAGTTCTTC. It specifies CASSDFEGGEQFF.

The chain carries TRBV5-1 and TRBJ2-3; the D is unclear. The CDR3 spans 13 residues. The germline V gene encodes CDR1 SGHRS and CDR2 YFSETQ. Trimming shortened V by 5 bases and J by 0 bases, and 7 bases separated the two germline ends. CDR3 sequence reads: CASRFTSTDTQYF. DNA for the CDR3: TGCGCCAGCAGATTTACTAGCACAGATACGCAGTATTTT.

J is TRBJ2-1 and V is TRBV11-2; 7 bases are a match to TRBD1. Trimming at V came to 0 bases and at J to 3 bases, leaving 5 bases not matched to a gene. This CDR3 is 16 amino acids long. Germline V gene data show CDR1 as SGHAT and CDR2 as FQNNGV. CDR3 residues: CASSLDRGTVYNEQFF. DNA for the CDR3: TGTGCCAGCAGCTTAGATAGGGGGACAGTCTACAATGAGCAGTTCTTC.

The chain recombines TRBV5-1 with TRBJ2-1; 12 bases agree with TRBD2. Germline CDR1 and CDR2: SGHRS and YFSETQ. The CDR3 is 16 amino acids. V trimming: 4 bases; J trimming: 8 bases; junction bases outside the gene matches: 10. In nucleotides, the CDR3 is TGCGCCAGCAGCGTCCGACTAGCGGGAGCTTTTGATGAGCAGTTCTTC. It encodes CASSVRLAGAFDEQFF.